This is a list of T cell receptor beta chains from one sample in a study of blood T cell repertoires in COVID-19. Assay: immunoSEQ multiplex PCR; the TCRdb copy retains only in-frame clones and omits some. This sample carries about 240,000 clones, 83% of them seen once, and the ten largest clones take 3% to 4.5%. The specimen was PBMCs or T cells enriched from blood (not recorded which). These receptors originate from a woman in her thirties or forties who had been exposed to COVID-19. Each CDR3 is given with its conserved first and last residue. D genes are given only for firm matches. Only part of the rows carry a size: once, few, many, or a class if the clone is expanded.

TRBJ1-2	NA	once	TRBV9	CASSVDPVLPGGYTF	TGTGCCAGCAGCGTAGACCCGGTCCTGCCTGGTGGCTACACCTTC
TRBJ2-3	TRBD1	NA	TRBV15	CATSRLTGPDTQYF	TGTGCCACCAGCAGATTGACAGGGCCAGATACGCAGTATTTT
TRBJ1-5	TRBD1	NA	TRBV19	CASSIGTGGYQPQHF	TGTGCCAGTAGTATTGGAACAGGGGGCTATCAGCCCCAGCATTTT
TRBJ1-2	TRBD1	few	TRBV19	CASSSQGAYGYTF	TGTGCCAGTAGTTCACAGGGGGCCTATGGCTACACCTTC
TRBJ2-7	TRBD1	NA	TRBV6-5	CASTRDRVDEQYF	TGTGCCAGCACCCGGGACAGGGTTGACGAGCAGTACTTC
TRBJ2-7	NA	NA	TRBV19	CASTTGTENYEQYF	TGTGCCAGTACCACCGGGACTGAAAACTACGAGCAGTACTTC
TRBJ1-4	TRBD1	NA	TRBV13	CASSAGTGEIEKLFF	TGTGCCAGCAGCGCTGGGACAGGGGAAATCGAAAAACTGTTTTTT
TRBJ2-6	TRBD1	NA	TRBV7-2	CASSLSSGRGSGANVLTF	TGTGCCAGCAGCTTATCGTCAGGCAGGGGGTCTGGGGCCAACGTCCTGACTTTC
TRBJ2-2	TRBD1	NA	TRBV7-6	CAVGTGGTGELFF	TGTGCCGTCGGGACAGGGGGCACCGGGGAGCTGTTTTTT
TRBJ2-2	TRBD2	NA	TRBV3-1/TRBV3-2	CASSQDRSGGILGTGELFF	TGTGCCAGCAGCCAAGATCGAAGCGGGGGGATTCTAGGCACCGGGGAGCTGTTTTTT
TRBJ1-3	NA	NA	TRBV7-7	CASSFRRGGGNTIYF	TGTGCCAGCAGCTTCCGGCGGGGCGGAGGAAACACCATATATTTT
TRBJ1-4	NA	NA	TRBV6-5	CASSRRGATNEKLFF	TGTGCCAGCAGCCGCCGGGGAGCAACTAATGAAAAACTGTTTTTT
TRBJ2-3	TRBD2	NA	TRBV30	CACKIGTRNTQYF	TGTGCCTGTAAGATCGGGACTAGAAATACGCAGTATTTT
TRBJ1-1	TRBD1	NA	TRBV30	CAWSVQGGGSTEAFF	TGTGCCTGGAGTGTACAGGGGGGCGGGAGCACTGAAGCTTTCTTT
TRBJ2-2	NA	NA	TRBV19	CASSGGLDTGELFF	TGTGCCAGTAGTGGGGGCCTCGATACCGGGGAGCTGTTTTTT
TRBJ1-3	TRBD1	NA	TRBV29-1	CSVGVRGDGGNTIYF	TGCAGCGTAGGAGTCAGGGGGGATGGTGGAAACACCATATATTTT
TRBJ1-2	NA	few	TRBV24-1	CATSGRGVPYGYTF	TGTGCCACCAGTGGTCGAGGAGTTCCCTATGGCTACACCTTC
TRBJ1-6	NA	NA	TRBV5-1	CASSWNTLENSPLHF	TGCGCCAGCAGCTGGAACACCTTGGAGAATTCACCCCTCCACTTT
TRBJ2-5	NA	NA	TRBV3-1/TRBV3-2	CASSQVNQETQYF	TGTGCCAGCAGCCAAGTAAACCAAGAGACCCAGTACTTC
TRBJ1-4	NA	NA	TRBV6-5	CASSTRGATNEKLFF	TGTGCCAGCAGTACCCGGGGGGCAACTAATGAAAAACTGTTTTTT
TRBJ2-1	NA	NA	TRBV7-6	CASSQQTGGLNEQFF	TGTGCCAGCAGCCAGCAGACAGGAGGCCTGAATGAGCAGTTCTTC
TRBJ2-1	TRBD2	NA	TRBV4-2	CASSLRLAETYNEQFF	TGTGCCAGCAGCCTCCGACTAGCGGAGACCTACAATGAGCAGTTCTTC
TRBJ1-3	TRBD1	NA	TRBV10-3	CAIGDSSGGNTIYF	TGTGCCATCGGGGACAGCTCTGGTGGAAACACCATATATTTT
TRBJ2-5	NA	NA	TRBV18	CASSPPTQETQYF	TGTGCCAGCTCACCACCGACTCAAGAGACCCAGTACTTC
TRBJ1-1	NA	once	TRBV6-5	CASRRGFGTEAFF	TGTGCCAGCAGGAGAGGCTTTGGCACTGAAGCTTTCTTT
TRBJ1-2	TRBD1	NA	TRBV29-1	CSVEDARGEGGYTF	TGCAGCGTTGAAGATGCCAGGGGGGAAGGTGGCTACACCTTC
TRBJ1-1	NA	NA	TRBV5-4	CASYTGTEAFF	TGTGCCAGCTATACGGGCACTGAAGCTTTCTTT
TRBJ1-1	NA	NA	TRBV5-4	CASSTEQRGSTEAFF	TGTGCCAGCAGCACAGAACAACGAGGGAGCACTGAAGCTTTCTTT
TRBJ2-3	TRBD2	few	TRBV6-4	CASSAARGGEDTQYF	TGTGCCAGCAGTGCCGCGCGCGGGGGGGAAGATACGCAGTATTTT
TRBJ2-1	NA	NA	TRBV7-9	CASSLAGASDEQFF	TGTGCCAGCAGCTTAGCAGGGGCTTCGGATGAGCAGTTCTTC